Listed below are T cell receptor beta chains from one sample, sequenced in a study of OX40 agonist ivuxolimab in advanced cancers. Data came from immunoSEQ multiplex PCR; TCRdb stores just in-frame clones and leaves some out. There are over 85,000 clones in the sample; more than 70% occur only once, and about 0.3% lies in the top ten. The material sequenced was CD4+ or CD8+ T cells sorted from blood, taken in a trial of the OX40 agonist ivuxolimab. These receptor sequences come from an adult with an advanced solid tumor such as melanoma, head and neck, liver or kidney cancer. Each CDR3 is given with its conserved first and last residue. The D gene is left open where the match is weak. Rows give clone size only sometimes, using once, few, many, or a class for an expanded clone.

>-|TRBV6-5|-|TRBJ1-5
TGTGCCAGCAGTTACTCGATCGGGGAGCCCCAGCATTTT
CASSYSIGEPQHF
>-|TRBV5-4|-|TRBJ2-7
TGTGCCAGCAGCTTGGGGGTATTGGAATACGAGCAGTACTTC
CASSLGVLEYEQYF
>-|TRBV19|-|TRBJ2-3
TGTGCCAGTAGTATAAGGGCGGGTAGCACAGATACGCAGTATTTT
CASSIRAGSTDTQYF
>-|TRBV4-3|-|TRBJ1-1
TGCGCCAGCAGCCAAGTAAGATCCCAGAACACTGAAGCTTTCTTT
CASSQVRSQNTEAFF
>once|TRBV5-1|TRBD1|TRBJ2-7
TGCGCCAGCAGTCAACCGGACCGGACAGGGAACTACGAGCAGTACTTC
CASSQPDRTGNYEQYF
>few|TRBV5-5|TRBD2|TRBJ2-2
TGTGCCAGCAGCTTGAGCGGGAGCCTTAACACCGGGGAGCTGTTTTTT
CASSLSGSLNTGELFF
>-|TRBV7-2|-|TRBJ1-6
TGTGCCAGCAGTTTAAAAAATTCACCCCTCCACTTT
CASSLKNSPLHF
>-|TRBV19|-|TRBJ2-3
TGTGCCAGTAGTAGGCTTGGCACTACTAGCACAGATACGCAGTATTTT
CASSRLGTTSTDTQYF
>few|TRBV29-1|-|TRBJ1-1
TGCAGCGTTGTGCAGCACAGCACTGAAGCTTTCTTT
CSVVQHSTEAFF
>once|TRBV6-5|-|TRBJ2-1
TGTGCCAGCAGTTACGTCGGGGGCGATTTCAATGAGCAGTTCTTC
CASSYVGGDFNEQFF
>-|TRBV4-2|-|TRBJ1-1
TGTGCCAGCAGCCAAGTTTTAGCAGGGGATCGCACTGAAGCTTTCTTT
CASSQVLAGDRTEAFF
>-|TRBV9|TRBD2|TRBJ2-1
TGTGCCAGCAGCCCGGGGACTAGCTACAATGAGCAGTTCTTC
CASSPGTSYNEQFF
>-|TRBV7-2|-|TRBJ2-5
TGTGCCAGCAGCCCGAGGACAGCCCAAGAGACCCAGTACTTC
CASSPRTAQETQYF
>-|TRBV10-3|-|TRBJ1-2
TGTGCCATCAGTGATCCAGGGAGCGGCTACACCTTC
CAISDPGSGYTF
>-|TRBV7-3|-|TRBJ1-6
TGTGCCACCTCGATGGGGAATTCACCCCTCCACTTT
CATSMGNSPLHF
>-|TRBV7-2|TRBD1|TRBJ1-2
TGTGCCAGCAGCTTAGGGACAGGGGAAACCTATGGCTACACCTTC
CASSLGTGETYGYTF
>-|TRBV27|-|TRBJ2-3
TGTGCCAGCAGTTTAAGACAGGAGAGGATAGGGGATACGCAGTATTTT
CASSLRQERIGDTQYF
>-|TRBV4-2|TRBD1|TRBJ1-5
TGTGCCAGCAGCCAAGAAAGGACAGGGTTCAATCAGCCCCAGCATTTT
CASSQERTGFNQPQHF
>-|TRBV6-5|TRBD1|TRBJ1-1
TGTGCCAGCAGTCTCGTAACAGGGGGAAACACTGAAGCTTTCTTT
CASSLVTGGNTEAFF
>-|TRBV7-8|-|TRBJ1-2
TGTGCCAGCAGCTTAGAGTTCGGGGGGCACTATGGCTACACCTTC
CASSLEFGGHYGYTF
>-|TRBV7-2|TRBD1|TRBJ2-1
TGTGCCAGCAGCGTTTTTGACAGGGGGAGCAATGAGCAGTTCTTC
CASSVFDRGSNEQFF
>-|TRBV7-2|-|TRBJ1-3
TGTGCCAGCAGCCCCCGCCCGGGGGACTCTGGAAACACCATATATTTT
CASSPRPGDSGNTIYF
>-|TRBV9|-|TRBJ1-3
TGTGCCAGCAGCGTATCTGAAAACACCATATATTTT
CASSVSENTIYF
>few|TRBV18|-|TRBJ1-2
TGTGCCAGCTCACCTAGCGGTAACTATGGCTACACCTTC
CASSPSGNYGYTF
>few|TRBV7-2|-|TRBJ2-2
TGTGCCAGCAGCCCCCCAGGCGGGACCGGGGAGCTGTTTTTT
CASSPPGGTGELFF
>-|TRBV28|TRBD2|TRBJ2-1
TGTGCCAGCAGTTCTCAAGCGGGACCCTCCTACAATGAGCAGTTCTTC
CASSSQAGPSYNEQFF
>-|TRBV6-5|-|TRBJ1-2
TGTGCCAGCTTCAAAATAAAAACAGGGAGCTGGGGCTACACCTTC
CASFKIKTGSWGYTF
>-|TRBV30|-|TRBJ2-5
TGTGCCTGGAGTGTAGCAGGAGCTCAAGAGACCCAGTACTTC
CAWSVAGAQETQYF
>-|TRBV7-2|-|TRBJ2-2
TGTGCCAGCAGTTCCCAGGGTTCCACCGGGGAGCTGTTTTTT
CASSSQGSTGELFF